Listed here is a single TCR beta chain. The sample comes from a study of T cell changes during pregnancy in multiple sclerosis. Germline V lookup: CDR1 MNHEY, CDR2 SVGAGI. CDR3 length: 12 amino acids. The J segment lost 8 bases and the V segment lost 5 bases, leaving 4 bases of the junction unmatched. Sequencing was performed with immunoSEQ multiplex PCR; in TCRdb, only in-frame clones are kept and a portion is missing. The sample lists 75,000 to 90,000 clones, approximately 92% occurring once. The rearrangement uses TRBV6-5 and TRBJ1-2; 8 bases line up with TRBD1. This receptor was identified in a female donor with multiple sclerosis, enrolled in a pregnancy study. Sequenced material: CD4+ T cells from peripheral blood mononuclear cells, taken before pregnancy. The CDR3 DNA follows: TGTGCCAGCAGTGAACAGGGGGACGGCTACACCTTC. Amino acids: CASSEQGDGYTF.